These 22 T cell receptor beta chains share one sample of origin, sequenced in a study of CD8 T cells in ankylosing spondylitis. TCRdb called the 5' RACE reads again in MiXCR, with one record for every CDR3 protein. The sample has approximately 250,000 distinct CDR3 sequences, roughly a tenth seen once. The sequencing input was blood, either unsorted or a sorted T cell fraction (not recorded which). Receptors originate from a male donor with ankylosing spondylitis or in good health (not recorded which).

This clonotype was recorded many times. The CDR3 loop reads CASSEGTISGNTIYF. The DNA for the CDR3 is TGTGCCAGCAGTGAAGGGACAATCTCTGGAAACACCATATATTTT. The V gene is TRBV2, the J gene TRBJ1-3, with D possibly being TRBD1 (5 bases). This CDR3 has 15 amino acids. Trimming took 1 base from V and 0 from J, leaving 7 bases between them. In germline, CDR1 is SNHLY, CDR2 FYNNEI.

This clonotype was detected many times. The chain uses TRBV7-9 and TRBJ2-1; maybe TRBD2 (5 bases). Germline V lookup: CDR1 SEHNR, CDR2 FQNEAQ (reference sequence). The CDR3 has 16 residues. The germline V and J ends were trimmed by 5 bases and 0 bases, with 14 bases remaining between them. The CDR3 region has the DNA TGTGCCAGCAGCCCCCCCACGGGGAGCTCCTACAATGAGCAGTTCTTC. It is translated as CASSPPTGSSYNEQFF.

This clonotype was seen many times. As DNA, the CDR3 is TGTGCCAGCGCCTTGACAGGGAGATCCTACGAGCAGTACTTC. As protein: CASALTGRSYEQYF. This rearrangement joins TRBV12-3 or TRBV12-4 to TRBJ2-7, with 7 nucleotides matching TRBD1. The CDR3 consists of 14 residues. J gave up 1 base and V 8 bases, and 8 bases lay outside the gene matches.

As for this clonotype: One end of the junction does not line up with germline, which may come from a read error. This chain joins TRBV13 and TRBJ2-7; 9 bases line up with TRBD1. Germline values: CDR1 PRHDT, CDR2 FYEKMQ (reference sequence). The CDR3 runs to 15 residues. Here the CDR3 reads CASSLRRDRADEQCF. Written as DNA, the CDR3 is TGTGCCAGCAGCTTACGTCGGGACAGGGCCGACGAGCAGTGCTTC.

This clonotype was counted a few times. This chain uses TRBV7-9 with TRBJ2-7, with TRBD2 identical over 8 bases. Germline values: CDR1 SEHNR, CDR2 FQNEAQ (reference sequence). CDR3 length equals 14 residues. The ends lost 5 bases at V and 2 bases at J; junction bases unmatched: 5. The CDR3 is CASSPGGLTYEQYF. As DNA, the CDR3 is TGTGCCAGCAGCCCGGGGGGGTTGACCTACGAGCAGTACTTC. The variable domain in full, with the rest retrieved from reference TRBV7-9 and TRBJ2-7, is DTGVSQNPRHKITKRGQNVTFRCDPISEHNRLYWYRQTLGQGPEFLTYFQNEAQLEKSRLLSDRFSAERPKGSFSTLEIQRTEQGDSAMYLCASSPGGLTYEQYFGPGTRLTVT.

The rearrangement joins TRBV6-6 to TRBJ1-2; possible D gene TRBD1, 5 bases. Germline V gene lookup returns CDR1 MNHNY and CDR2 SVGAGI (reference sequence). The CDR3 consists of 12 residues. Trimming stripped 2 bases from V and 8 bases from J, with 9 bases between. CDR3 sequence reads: CASSYGGEGYTF. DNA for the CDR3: TGTGCCAGCAGTTACGGGGGAGAAGGCTACACCTTC.

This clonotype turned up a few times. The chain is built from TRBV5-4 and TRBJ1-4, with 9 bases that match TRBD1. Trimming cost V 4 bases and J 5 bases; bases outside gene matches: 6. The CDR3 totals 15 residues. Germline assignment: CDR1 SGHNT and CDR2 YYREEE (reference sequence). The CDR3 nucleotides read TGTGCCAGCAGCGCCTCCGGGACAGGGAATGAAAAACTGTTTTTT. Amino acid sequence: CASSASGTGNEKLFF.

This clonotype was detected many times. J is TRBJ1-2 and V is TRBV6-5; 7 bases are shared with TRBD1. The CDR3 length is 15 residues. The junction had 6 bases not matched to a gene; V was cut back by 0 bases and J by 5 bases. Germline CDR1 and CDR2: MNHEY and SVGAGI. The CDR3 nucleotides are TGTGCCAGCAGTTACTCTCTCGAACAGGGGTATGGCTACACCTTC. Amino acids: CASSYSLEQGYGYTF.

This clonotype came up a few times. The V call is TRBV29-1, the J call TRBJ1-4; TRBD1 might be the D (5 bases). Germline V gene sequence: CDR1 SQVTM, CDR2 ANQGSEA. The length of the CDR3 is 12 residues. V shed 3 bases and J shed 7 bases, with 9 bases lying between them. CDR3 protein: CSVDSGTEKLFF. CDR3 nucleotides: TGCAGCGTTGACAGCGGGACTGAAAAACTGTTTTTT.

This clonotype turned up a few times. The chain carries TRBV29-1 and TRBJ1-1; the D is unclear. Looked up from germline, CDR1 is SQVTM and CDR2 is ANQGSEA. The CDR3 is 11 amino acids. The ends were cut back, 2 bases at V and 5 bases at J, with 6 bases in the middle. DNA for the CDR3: TGCAGCGTTGAATTTTGGACTGAAGCTTTCTTT. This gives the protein CSVEFWTEAFF.

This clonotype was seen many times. This chain's CDR3 is CASSPSGGATDTQYF. The CDR3 coding sequence is TGTGCCAGCAGCCCAAGCGGGGGGGCAACAGATACGCAGTATTTT. The gene calls are TRBV3-1 and TRBJ2-3; TRBD2 matches at 10 bases. Germline CDR1 is LGHDT and CDR2 is YNNKEL (reference sequence). V gave up 4 bases and J gave up 3 bases; unmatched junction bases: 4. The CDR3 runs to 15 residues.

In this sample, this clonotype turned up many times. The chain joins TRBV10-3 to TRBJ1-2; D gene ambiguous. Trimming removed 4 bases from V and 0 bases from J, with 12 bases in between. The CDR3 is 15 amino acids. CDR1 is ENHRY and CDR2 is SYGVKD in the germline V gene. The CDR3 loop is CAISAQVDPNYGYTF. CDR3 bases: TGTGCCATCAGTGCCCAGGTGGACCCTAACTATGGCTACACCTTC.

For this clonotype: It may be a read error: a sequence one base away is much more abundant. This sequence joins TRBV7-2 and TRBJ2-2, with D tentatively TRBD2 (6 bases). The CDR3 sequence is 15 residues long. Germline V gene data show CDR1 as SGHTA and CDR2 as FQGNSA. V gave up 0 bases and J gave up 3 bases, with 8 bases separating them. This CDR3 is CASSLAGLYTGELFF. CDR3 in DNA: TGTGCCAGCAGCTTAGCGGGACTCTACACCGGGGAGCTGTTTTTT.

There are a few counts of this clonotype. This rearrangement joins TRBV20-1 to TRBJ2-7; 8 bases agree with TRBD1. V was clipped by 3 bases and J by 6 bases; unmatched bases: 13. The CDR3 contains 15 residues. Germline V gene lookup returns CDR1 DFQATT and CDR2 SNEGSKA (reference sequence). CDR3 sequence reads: CSARDGTGDTSEQYF. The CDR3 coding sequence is TGCAGTGCTAGGGATGGGACAGGAGATACCTCCGAGCAGTACTTC.

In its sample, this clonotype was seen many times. The CDR3 nucleotides are TGCGCCAGCAGCCCGTTTGCCAGGGGACCCTACGAGCAGTACTTC. Amino acids: CASSPFARGPYEQYF. The chain carries TRBV4-1 and TRBJ2-7; D is perhaps TRBD1 (6 bases). Trimming took 4 bases from V and 2 from J, leaving 15 bases between them. The CDR3 is made up of 15 amino acids. Germline V gene lookup returns CDR1 MGHRA and CDR2 YSYEKL.

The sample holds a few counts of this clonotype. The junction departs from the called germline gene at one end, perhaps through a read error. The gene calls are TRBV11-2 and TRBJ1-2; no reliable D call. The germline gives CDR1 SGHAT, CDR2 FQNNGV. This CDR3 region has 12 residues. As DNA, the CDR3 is TGTGCCAGCAGCTTAGTGGGCCTAAAACTTCAATTC. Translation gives CASSLVGLKLQF.

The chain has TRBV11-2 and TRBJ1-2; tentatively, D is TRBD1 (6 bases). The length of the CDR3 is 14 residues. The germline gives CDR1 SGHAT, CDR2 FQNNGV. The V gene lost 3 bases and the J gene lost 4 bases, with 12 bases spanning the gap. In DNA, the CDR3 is TGTGCCAGCAGCTTTTCCGACAGGCTCTATGGCTACACCTTC. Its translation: CASSFSDRLYGYTF.

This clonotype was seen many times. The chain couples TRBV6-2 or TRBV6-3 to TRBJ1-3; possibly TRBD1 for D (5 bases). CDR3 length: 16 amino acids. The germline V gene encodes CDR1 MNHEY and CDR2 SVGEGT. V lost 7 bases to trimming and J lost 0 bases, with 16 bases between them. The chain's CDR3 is CASIGSPGDSGNTIYF. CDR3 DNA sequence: TGTGCCAGCATAGGCTCACCGGGGGACTCTGGAAACACCATATATTTT.

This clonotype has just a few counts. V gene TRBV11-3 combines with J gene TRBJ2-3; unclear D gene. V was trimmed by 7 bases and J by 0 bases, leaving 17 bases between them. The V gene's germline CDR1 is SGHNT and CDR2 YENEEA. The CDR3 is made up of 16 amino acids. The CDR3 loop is CASTPWWNSSTDTQYF. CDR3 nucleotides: TGTGCCAGCACCCCATGGTGGAATAGCAGCACAGATACGCAGTATTTT.

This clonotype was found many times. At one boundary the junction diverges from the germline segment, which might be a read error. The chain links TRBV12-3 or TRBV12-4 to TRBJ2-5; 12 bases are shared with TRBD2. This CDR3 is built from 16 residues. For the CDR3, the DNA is TGTGCCAGCAGTCTAGCGGGAGGGAGTGTAGGAGAGACCCAGTACTTC. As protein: CASSLAGGSVGETQYF.

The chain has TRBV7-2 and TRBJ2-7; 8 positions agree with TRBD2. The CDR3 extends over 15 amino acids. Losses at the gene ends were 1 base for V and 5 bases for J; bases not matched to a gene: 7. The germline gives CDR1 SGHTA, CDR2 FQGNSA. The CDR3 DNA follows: TGTGCCAGCAGCTTAGGACGGGGGGGCGGCAACGAGCAGTACTTC. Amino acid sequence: CASSLGRGGGNEQYF.

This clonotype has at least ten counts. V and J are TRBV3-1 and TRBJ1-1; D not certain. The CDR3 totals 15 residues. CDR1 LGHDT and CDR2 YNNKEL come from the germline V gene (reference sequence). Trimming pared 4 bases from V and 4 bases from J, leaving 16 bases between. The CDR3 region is CASSRMPQSSTEAFF. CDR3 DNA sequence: TGTGCCAGCAGCCGCATGCCGCAGTCGTCCACTGAAGCTTTCTTT.